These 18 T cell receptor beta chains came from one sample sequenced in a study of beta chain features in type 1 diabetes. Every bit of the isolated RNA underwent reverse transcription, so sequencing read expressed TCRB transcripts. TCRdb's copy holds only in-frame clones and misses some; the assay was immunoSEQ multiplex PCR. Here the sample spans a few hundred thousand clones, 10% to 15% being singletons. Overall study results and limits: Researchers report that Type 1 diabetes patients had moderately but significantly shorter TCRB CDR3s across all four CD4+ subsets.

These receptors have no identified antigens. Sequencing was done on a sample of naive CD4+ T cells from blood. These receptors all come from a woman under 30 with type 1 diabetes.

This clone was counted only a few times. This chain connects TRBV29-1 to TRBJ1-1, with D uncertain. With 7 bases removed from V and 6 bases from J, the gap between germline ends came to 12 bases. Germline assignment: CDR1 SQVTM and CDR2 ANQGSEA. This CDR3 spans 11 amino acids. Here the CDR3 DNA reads TGCAGCGCCGCGGGTGCGGCTGAAGCTTTCTTT. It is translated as CSAAGAAEAFF. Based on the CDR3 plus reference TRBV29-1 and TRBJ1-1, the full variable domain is SAVISQKPSRDICQRGTSLTIQCQVDSQVTMMFWYRQQPGQSLTLIATANQGSEATYESGFVIDKFPISRPNLTFSTLTVSNMSPEDSSIYLCSAAGAAEAFFGQGTRLTVV.

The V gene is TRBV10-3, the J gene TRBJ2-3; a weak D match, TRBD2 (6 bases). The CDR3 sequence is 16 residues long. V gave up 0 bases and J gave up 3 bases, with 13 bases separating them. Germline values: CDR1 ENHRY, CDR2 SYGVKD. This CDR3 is CAISESGSEGTDTQYF. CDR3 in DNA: TGTGCCATCAGTGAGTCCGGGTCGGAGGGAACAGATACGCAGTATTTT.

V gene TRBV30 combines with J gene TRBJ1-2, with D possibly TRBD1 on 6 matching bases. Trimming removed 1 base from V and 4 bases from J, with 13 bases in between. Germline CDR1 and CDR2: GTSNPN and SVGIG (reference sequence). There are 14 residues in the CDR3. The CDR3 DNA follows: TGTGCCTGGAGTGGTCCAGGGGTGGGCTATGGCTACACCTTC. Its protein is CAWSGPGVGYGYTF.

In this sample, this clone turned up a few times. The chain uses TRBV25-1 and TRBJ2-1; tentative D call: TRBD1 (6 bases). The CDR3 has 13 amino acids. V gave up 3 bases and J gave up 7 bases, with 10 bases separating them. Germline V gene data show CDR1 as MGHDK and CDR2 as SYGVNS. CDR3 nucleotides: TGTGCCAGCAGTGATTCTACAGGGAATGAGCAGTTCTTC. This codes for CASSDSTGNEQFF. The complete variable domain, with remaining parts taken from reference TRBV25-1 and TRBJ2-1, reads EADIYQTPRYLVIGTGKKITLECSQTMGHDKMYWYQQDPGMELHLIHYSYGVNSTEKGDLSSESTVSRIRTEHFPLTLESARPSHTSQYLCASSDSTGNEQFFGPGTRLTVL.

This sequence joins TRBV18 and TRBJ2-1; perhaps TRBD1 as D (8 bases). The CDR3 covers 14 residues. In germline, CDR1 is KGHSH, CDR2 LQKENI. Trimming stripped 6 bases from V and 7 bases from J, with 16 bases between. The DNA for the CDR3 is TGTGCCAGCTCCCTCGGACAGGGAGGGAATGAGCAGTTCTTC. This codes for CASSLGQGGNEQFF.

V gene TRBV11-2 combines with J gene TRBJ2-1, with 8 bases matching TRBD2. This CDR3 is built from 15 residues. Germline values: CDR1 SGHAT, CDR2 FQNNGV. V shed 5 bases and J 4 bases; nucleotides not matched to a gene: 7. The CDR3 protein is CASSPSGGTYNEQFF. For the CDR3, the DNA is TGTGCCAGCAGCCCGAGCGGGGGCACTTACAATGAGCAGTTCTTC.

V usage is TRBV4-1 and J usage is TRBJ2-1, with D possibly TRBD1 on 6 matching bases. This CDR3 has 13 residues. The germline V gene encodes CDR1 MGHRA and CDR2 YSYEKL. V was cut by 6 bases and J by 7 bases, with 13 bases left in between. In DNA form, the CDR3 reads TGCGCCAGCAGGCAGGGGTTCAAAAATGAGCAGTTCTTC. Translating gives CASRQGFKNEQFF.

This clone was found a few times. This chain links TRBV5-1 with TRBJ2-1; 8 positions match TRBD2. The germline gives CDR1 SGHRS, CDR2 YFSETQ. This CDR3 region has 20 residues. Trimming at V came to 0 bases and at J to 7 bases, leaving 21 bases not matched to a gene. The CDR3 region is CASSLEGRSGTRILSNEQFF. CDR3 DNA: TGCGCCAGCAGCTTGGAGGGTAGATCCGGGACTAGAATTCTTAGTAATGAGCAGTTCTTC.

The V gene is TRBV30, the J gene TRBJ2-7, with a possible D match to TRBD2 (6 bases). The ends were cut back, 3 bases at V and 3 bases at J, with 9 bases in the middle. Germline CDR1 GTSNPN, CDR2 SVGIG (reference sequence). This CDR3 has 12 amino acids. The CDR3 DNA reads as TGTGCCTGGAGAGGGACTTTCTACGAGCAGTACTTC. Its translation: CAWRGTFYEQYF.

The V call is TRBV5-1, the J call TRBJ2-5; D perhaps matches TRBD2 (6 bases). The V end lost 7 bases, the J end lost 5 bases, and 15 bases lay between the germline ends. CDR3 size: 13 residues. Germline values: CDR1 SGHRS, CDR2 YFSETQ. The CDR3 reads CASGPLGGETQYF. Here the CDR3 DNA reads TGCGCCAGCGGTCCTCTCGGAGGGGAGACCCAGTACTTC.

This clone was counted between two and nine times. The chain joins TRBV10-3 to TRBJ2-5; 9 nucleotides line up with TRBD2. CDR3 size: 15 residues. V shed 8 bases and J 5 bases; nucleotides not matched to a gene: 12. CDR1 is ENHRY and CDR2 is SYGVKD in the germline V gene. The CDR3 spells CAIAQPSGGRETQYF. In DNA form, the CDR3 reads TGTGCCATCGCCCAACCGAGCGGGGGGCGGGAGACCCAGTACTTC.

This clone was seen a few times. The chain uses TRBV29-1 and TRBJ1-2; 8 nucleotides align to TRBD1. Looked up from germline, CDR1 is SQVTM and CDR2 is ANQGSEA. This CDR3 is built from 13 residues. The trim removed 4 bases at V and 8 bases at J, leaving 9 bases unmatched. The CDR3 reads CSVAPGRGQGYTF. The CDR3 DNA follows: TGCAGCGTTGCCCCTGGCAGGGGGCAAGGCTACACCTTC.

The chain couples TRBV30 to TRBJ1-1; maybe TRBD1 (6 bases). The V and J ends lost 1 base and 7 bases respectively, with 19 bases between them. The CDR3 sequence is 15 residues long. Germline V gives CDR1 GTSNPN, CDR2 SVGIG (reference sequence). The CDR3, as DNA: TGTGCCTGGAGTGACCATCGGGGGGGGCTTAGTGAAGCTTTCTTT. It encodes CAWSDHRGGLSEAFF.

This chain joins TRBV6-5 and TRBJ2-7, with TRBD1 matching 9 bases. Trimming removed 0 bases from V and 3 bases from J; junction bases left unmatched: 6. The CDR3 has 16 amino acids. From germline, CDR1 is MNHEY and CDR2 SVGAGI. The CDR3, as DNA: TGTGCCAGCAGTTACTCGACAGGGGGACCGTTCTACGAGCAGTACTTC. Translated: CASSYSTGGPFYEQYF.

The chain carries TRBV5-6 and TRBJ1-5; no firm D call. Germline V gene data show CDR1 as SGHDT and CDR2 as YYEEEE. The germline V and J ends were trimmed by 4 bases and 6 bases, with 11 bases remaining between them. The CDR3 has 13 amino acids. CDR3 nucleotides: TGTGCCAGCAGCCTCGCTAATGGTCAGCCCCAGCATTTT. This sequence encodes CASSLANGQPQHF.

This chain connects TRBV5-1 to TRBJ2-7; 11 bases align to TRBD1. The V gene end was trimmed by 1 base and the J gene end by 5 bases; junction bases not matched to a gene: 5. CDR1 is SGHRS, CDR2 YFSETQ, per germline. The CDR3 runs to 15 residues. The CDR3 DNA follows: TGCGCCAGCAGCTTGTGGGACAGGGGGGGCGACGAGCAGTACTTC. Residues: CASSLWDRGGDEQYF. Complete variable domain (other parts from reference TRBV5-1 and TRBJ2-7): KAGVTQTPRYLIKTRGQQVTLSCSPISGHRSVSWYQQTPGQGLQFLFEYFSETQRNKGNFPGRFSGRQFSNSRSEMNVSTLELGDSALYLCASSLWDRGGDEQYFGPGTRLTVT.

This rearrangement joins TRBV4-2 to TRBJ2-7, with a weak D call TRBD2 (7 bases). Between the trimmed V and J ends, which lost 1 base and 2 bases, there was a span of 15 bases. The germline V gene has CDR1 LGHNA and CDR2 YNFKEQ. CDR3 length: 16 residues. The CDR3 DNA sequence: TGTGCCAGCAGCCAAGGGACAGCGGGAACGGCCTACGAGCAGTACTTC. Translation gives CASSQGTAGTAYEQYF.

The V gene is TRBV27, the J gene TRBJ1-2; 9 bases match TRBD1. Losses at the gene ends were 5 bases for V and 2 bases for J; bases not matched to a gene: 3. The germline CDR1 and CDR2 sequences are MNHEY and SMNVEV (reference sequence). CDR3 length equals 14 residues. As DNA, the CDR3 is TGTGCCAGCAGTCGGACAGGGGCAAACTATGGCTACACCTTC. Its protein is CASSRTGANYGYTF.